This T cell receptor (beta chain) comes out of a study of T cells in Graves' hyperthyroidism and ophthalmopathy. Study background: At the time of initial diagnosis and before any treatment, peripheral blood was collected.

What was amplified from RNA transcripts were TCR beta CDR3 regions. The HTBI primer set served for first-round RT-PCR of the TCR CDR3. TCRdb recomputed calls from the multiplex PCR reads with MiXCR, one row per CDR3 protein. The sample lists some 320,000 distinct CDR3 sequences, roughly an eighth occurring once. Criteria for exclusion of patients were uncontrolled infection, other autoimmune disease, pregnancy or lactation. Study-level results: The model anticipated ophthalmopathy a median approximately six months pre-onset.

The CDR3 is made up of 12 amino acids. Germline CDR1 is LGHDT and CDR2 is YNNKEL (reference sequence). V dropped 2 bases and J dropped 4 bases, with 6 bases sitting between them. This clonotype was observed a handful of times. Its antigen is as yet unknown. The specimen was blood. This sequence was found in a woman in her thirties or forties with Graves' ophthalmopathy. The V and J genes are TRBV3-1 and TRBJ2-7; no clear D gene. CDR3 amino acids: CASSQNRYEQYF. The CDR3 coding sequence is TGTGCCAGCAGCCAAAACCGGTACGAGCAGTACTTC.